These T cell receptor beta chains were read from a single sample in a study of identical twins. TCRdb fed the 5' RACE reads into MiXCR, producing one record per CDR3 protein. The sample includes around 690,000 distinct CDR3 sequences, 20% to 25% of them seen just once. A further study also used this sample, focusing on T cells expressing NK-cell markers.

The sequenced sample consisted of PBMCs. These receptors were taken from a woman between 18 and 29 years old in good health. Both conserved end residues are part of each CDR3.

CDR3aa: CASSLRDRGKAFF
j_gene: TRBJ1-1
v_gene: TRBV12-3/TRBV12-4

CDR3aa: CASSLGAGPWNTEAFF
j_gene: TRBJ1-1
v_gene: TRBV5-1

CDR3aa: CASSYSVRGNTIYF
j_gene: TRBJ1-3
v_gene: TRBV6-5

CDR3aa: CASNPGLAGVGYNEQFF
j_gene: TRBJ2-1
v_gene: TRBV12-3/TRBV12-4

CDR3aa: CASSFLAGGPSYNEQFF
j_gene: TRBJ2-1
v_gene: TRBV7-2

CDR3aa: CASSLGALAGGPTHGEQFF
j_gene: TRBJ2-1
v_gene: TRBV11-2

CDR3aa: CASSARYEQYF
j_gene: TRBJ2-7
v_gene: TRBV2

CDR3aa: CSVEDDRGADTQYF
j_gene: TRBJ2-3
v_gene: TRBV29-1

CDR3aa: CASSLGQGALLTDTQYF
j_gene: TRBJ2-3
v_gene: TRBV12-3/TRBV12-4

CDR3aa: CSVEESGAEAFF
j_gene: TRBJ1-1
v_gene: TRBV29-1

CDR3aa: CASTEKGVDTEAFF
j_gene: TRBJ1-1
v_gene: TRBV5-1

CDR3aa: CASSSLLAGGNNEQFF
j_gene: TRBJ2-1
v_gene: TRBV27

CDR3aa: CSASPFGTGGRDTQYF
j_gene: TRBJ2-3
v_gene: TRBV29-1

CDR3aa: CASSFLGQGSMETQYF
j_gene: TRBJ2-5
v_gene: TRBV27

CDR3aa: CASSQDRTSAGELFF
j_gene: TRBJ2-2
v_gene: TRBV3-1

CDR3aa: CASSKLRDTDNEQFF
j_gene: TRBJ2-1
v_gene: TRBV3-1

CDR3aa: CASLLRPDSTEAFF
j_gene: TRBJ1-1
v_gene: TRBV28

CDR3aa: CASISYEQYF
j_gene: TRBJ2-7
v_gene: TRBV21-1

CDR3aa: CSATRAQGAYNEQFF
j_gene: TRBJ2-1
v_gene: TRBV20-1

CDR3aa: CASSLTSGADTQYF
j_gene: TRBJ2-3
v_gene: TRBV5-5

CDR3aa: CSGGGRGAGETQYF
j_gene: TRBJ2-5
v_gene: TRBV20-1

CDR3aa: CSAPTSGGHRTQYF
j_gene: TRBJ2-5
v_gene: TRBV20-1

CDR3aa: CASSSAGTSDNEQFF
j_gene: TRBJ2-1
v_gene: TRBV7-9

CDR3aa: CASSQDGRDHNEQFF
j_gene: TRBJ2-1
v_gene: TRBV4-1

CDR3aa: CASSYRVSQGTTGELFF
j_gene: TRBJ2-2
v_gene: TRBV6-5

CDR3aa: CSAILAGGAIYEQYF
j_gene: TRBJ2-7
v_gene: TRBV20-1

CDR3aa: CASSQDQERVGSLSGNTIYF
j_gene: TRBJ1-3
v_gene: TRBV4-2

CDR3aa: CASSLIGYQETQYF
j_gene: TRBJ2-5
v_gene: TRBV7-6

CDR3aa: CASSLDRSSRGQETQYF
j_gene: TRBJ2-5
v_gene: TRBV11-2

CDR3aa: CSARGTGGYNEQFF
j_gene: TRBJ2-1
v_gene: TRBV20-1

CDR3aa: CASTLTRNNEQFF
j_gene: TRBJ2-1
v_gene: TRBV12-3/TRBV12-4

CDR3aa: CASSSGLDSGELFF
j_gene: TRBJ2-2
v_gene: TRBV7-6

CDR3aa: CASSSSGRSVTQYF
j_gene: TRBJ2-3
v_gene: TRBV12-3/TRBV12-4

CDR3aa: CASSLGGGIADTQYF
j_gene: TRBJ2-3
v_gene: TRBV7-2

CDR3aa: CASSPDRTWASYNEQFF
j_gene: TRBJ2-1
v_gene: TRBV6-1

CDR3aa: CSAHQGIGDGYTF
j_gene: TRBJ1-2
v_gene: TRBV20-1

CDR3aa: CSVAWPGANVLTF
j_gene: TRBJ2-6
v_gene: TRBV29-1

CDR3aa: CASSYSSSGGGDTQYF
j_gene: TRBJ2-3
v_gene: TRBV6-5

CDR3aa: CASSLANQPQHF
j_gene: TRBJ1-5
v_gene: TRBV5-5